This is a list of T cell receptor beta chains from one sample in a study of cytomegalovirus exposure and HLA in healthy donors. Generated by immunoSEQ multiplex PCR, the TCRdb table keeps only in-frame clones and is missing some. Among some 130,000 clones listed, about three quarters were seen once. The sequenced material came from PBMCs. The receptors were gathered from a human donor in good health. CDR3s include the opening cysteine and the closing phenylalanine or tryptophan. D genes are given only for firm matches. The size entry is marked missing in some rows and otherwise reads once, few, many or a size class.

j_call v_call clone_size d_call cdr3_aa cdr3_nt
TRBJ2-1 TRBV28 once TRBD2 CASSLGLAGGSSYNEQFF TGTGCCAGCAGTTTAGGATTAGCGGGGGGGAGCTCCTACAATGAGCAGTTCTTC
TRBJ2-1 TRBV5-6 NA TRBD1 CASSSEGQGDYNEQFF TGTGCCAGCAGCTCGGAGGGACAGGGCGATTACAATGAGCAGTTCTTC
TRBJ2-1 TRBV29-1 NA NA CSLGGGGQSYNEQFF TGCAGCCTCGGGGGCGGGGGCCAATCCTACAATGAGCAGTTCTTC
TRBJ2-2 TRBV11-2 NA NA CASSLEVGELFF TGTGCCAGCAGTCTCGAGGTGGGGGAGCTGTTTTTT
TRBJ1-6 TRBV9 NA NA CASSATLGGGGSPLHF TGTGCCAGCAGCGCTACTCTCGGAGGGGGGGGTTCACCCCTCCACTTT
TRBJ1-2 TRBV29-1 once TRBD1 CSVEKGTGYGYTF TGCAGCGTTGAAAAGGGGACAGGGTATGGCTACACCTTC
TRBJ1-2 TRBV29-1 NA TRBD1 CSVERGGTAYGYTF TGCAGCGTTGAACGCGGAGGGACAGCCTATGGCTACACCTTC
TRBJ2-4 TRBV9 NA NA CASSVAGSQELDIQYF TGTGCCAGCAGCGTAGCTGGCAGCCAAGAACTAGACATTCAGTACTTC
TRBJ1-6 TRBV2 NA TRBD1 CASSDTGDNSPLHF TGTGCCAGCAGTGACACAGGGGATAATTCACCCCTCCACTTT
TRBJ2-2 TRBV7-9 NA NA CASSFITSGSGELFF TGTGCCAGCAGCTTCATAACGTCGGGGAGCGGGGAGCTGTTTTTT
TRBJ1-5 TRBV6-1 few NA CASQIGNQPQHF TGTGCCAGCCAGATCGGCAATCAGCCCCAGCATTTT
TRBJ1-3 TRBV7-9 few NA CASSLAGGSGNTIYF TGTGCCAGCAGCTTAGCGGGGGGCTCTGGAAACACCATATATTTT
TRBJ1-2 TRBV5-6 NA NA CASSSTLSQVGYTF TGTGCCAGCAGCTCTACTTTATCTCAGGTTGGCTACACCTTC
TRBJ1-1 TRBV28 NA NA CASRQGSRNTEAFF TGTGCCAGCAGACAGGGATCCAGGAACACTGAAGCTTTCTTT
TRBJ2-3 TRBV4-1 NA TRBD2 CASSQPLRLSGGTDTQYF TGCGCCAGCAGCCAACCTCTCCGCCTTAGCGGGGGCACAGATACGCAGTATTTT
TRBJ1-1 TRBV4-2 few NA CASSQDSGVSEAFF TGTGCCAGCAGCCAAGATTCGGGGGTTAGTGAAGCTTTCTTT
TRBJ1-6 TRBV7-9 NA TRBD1 CASSPGQHNSPLHF TGTGCCAGCAGCCCGGGACAGCATAATTCACCCCTCCACTTT
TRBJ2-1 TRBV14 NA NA CASSQTSQVEQFF TGTGCCAGCAGCCAAACTAGCCAGGTTGAGCAGTTCTTC
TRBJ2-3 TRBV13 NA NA CASSLRIGRITDTQYF TGTGCCAGCAGCTTACGGATAGGGAGAATAACAGATACGCAGTATTTT
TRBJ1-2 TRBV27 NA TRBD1 CASSTQGGANYGYTF TGTGCCAGCAGCACCCAGGGGGGAGCTAACTATGGCTACACCTTC
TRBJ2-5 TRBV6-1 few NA CASIRGYQETQYF TGTGCCAGCATTCGGGGGTACCAAGAGACCCAGTACTTC
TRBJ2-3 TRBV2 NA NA CASCSGMTADTQYF TGTGCCAGCTGCTCGGGGATGACGGCGGATACGCAGTATTTT
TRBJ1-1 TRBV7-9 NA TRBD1 CASSGTGTTEAFF TGTGCCAGCTCCGGGACAGGGACCACTGAAGCTTTCTTT
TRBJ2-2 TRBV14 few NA CASSQWGRELFF TGTGCCAGCAGCCAGTGGGGCAGGGAGCTGTTTTTT
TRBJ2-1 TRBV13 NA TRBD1 CASSFYRDRGYNEQFF TGTGCCAGCAGCTTTTACCGGGACAGGGGATACAATGAGCAGTTCTTC
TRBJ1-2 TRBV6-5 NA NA CASSYRATDDPYGYTF TGTGCCAGCAGTTACCGTGCGACAGACGACCCCTATGGCTACACCTTC
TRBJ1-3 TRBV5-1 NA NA CASSLGGRRDTIYF TGCGCCAGCAGCTTGGGCGGGAGGAGGGACACCATATATTTT
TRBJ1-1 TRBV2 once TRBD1 CASTQGATEAFF TGTGCCAGCACCCAGGGGGCTACTGAAGCTTTCTTT